Following are 13 T cell receptor beta chains from one sample sequenced in a study of T cell responses to AZD1222 COVID-19 vaccine listed by TCRdb under 2021. The method was the immunoSEQ multiplex PCR assay. The table was pulled from immuneACCESS by TCRdb, which kept in-frame rearrangements only. Such tables lose some clones; where checked, under half of the loss comes from unresolved V genes, and the rest has no known cause. Counted in this sample were about 110,000 clones; approximately 86% of them appeared once. The biggest ten clones account for around 13% of the sample. Interpreted using the paper, the time point label stands for: baseline before first vaccination. In light of the paper, this sample's treatment or condition label describes: meningococcal conjugate vaccine given as trial control. The specimen was peripheral blood, collected on day 0 of MenACWY control vaccination. All receptors come from an adult in good health.

The chain couples TRBV4-1 to TRBJ1-2, with 12 nucleotides matching TRBD1. There are 17 residues in the CDR3. Germline CDR1 MGHRA, CDR2 YSYEKL. The trim removed 5 bases at V and 7 bases at J, leaving 14 bases unmatched. The CDR3 nucleotides are TGCGCCAGCAGCTCTGCCAAGATCGGGACAGGGGGCGGTGGCTACACCTTC. It translates to CASSSAKIGTGGGGYTF.

This chain uses TRBV27 with TRBJ2-2, with TRBD1 as a possible D gene (5 bases). Trimming left V 6 bases short and J 0 bases short, with 11 bases between. This CDR3 spans 15 amino acids. Per the germline V gene, CDR1 is MNHEY and CDR2 is SMNVEV (reference sequence). As DNA, the CDR3 is TGTGCCAGCAGACCGGACATATCGAACACCGGGGAGCTGTTTTTT. Protein sequence: CASRPDISNTGELFF.

The chain uses TRBV6-5 and TRBJ1-1; D unclear. This CDR3 comprises 12 residues. The germline V gene has CDR1 MNHEY and CDR2 SVGAGI. Trimming removed 6 bases at V and 5 bases at J, with 10 bases between. CDR3 loop: CASRKGGTEAFF. The CDR3 DNA follows: TGTGCCAGCAGGAAGGGAGGTACTGAAGCTTTCTTT.

The rearrangement links TRBV7-6 to TRBJ1-1; D ambiguous. The V gene lost 0 bases and the J gene lost 1 base, with 9 bases spanning the gap. The CDR3 has 15 amino acids. The germline gives CDR1 SGHVS, CDR2 FNYEAQ. The CDR3 sequence is CASSLALGPNTEAFF. DNA of the CDR3: TGTGCCAGCAGCTTAGCACTGGGCCCGAACACTGAAGCTTTCTTT.

The rearrangement uses TRBV11-3 and TRBJ2-3; no definite D call. Germline values: CDR1 SGHNT, CDR2 YENEEA. The CDR3 sequence is 12 residues long. Deletions cut 5 bases from V and 0 bases from J, with 3 bases between. Here the CDR3 reads CASSISTDTQYF. The CDR3 nucleotides read TGTGCCAGCAGCATCAGCACAGATACGCAGTATTTT.

This clone is a singleton in its sample. This chain connects TRBV7-9 to TRBJ2-1; the D is unclear. From germline, CDR1 is SEHNR and CDR2 FQNEAQ (reference sequence). The CDR3 is 11 amino acids. V was cut by 6 bases and J by 5 bases, with 5 bases left in between. The CDR3, as DNA: TGTGCCAGCAGTCGCCACAATGAGCAGTTCTTC. It yields the protein CASSRHNEQFF.

The V call is TRBV28, the J call TRBJ2-1; TRBD1 matches 7 bases. Germline V CDR1 and CDR2: MDHEN, SYDVKM. The CDR3 length is 13 residues. V was pared by 6 bases and J by 6 bases, with 5 bases of the junction left unmatched. The CDR3 loop is CASRSDRSNEQFF. The CDR3 DNA reads as TGTGCCAGCAGGTCGGACAGGAGCAATGAGCAGTTCTTC.

This chain joins TRBV9 and TRBJ1-4, with 7 nucleotides matching TRBD1. V shed 0 bases and J 7 bases; nucleotides not matched to a gene: 9. Germline V gene sequence: CDR1 SGDLS, CDR2 YYNGEE. This CDR3 is 16 amino acids long. The CDR3: CASSVAGGARVEKLFF. As DNA, the CDR3 is TGTGCCAGCAGCGTAGCAGGGGGGGCTCGGGTTGAAAAACTGTTTTTT.

V usage is TRBV7-9 and J usage is TRBJ1-1, with D unresolved. CDR1 and CDR2 from the germline V gene are SEHNR and FQNEAQ (reference sequence). V was pared by 4 bases and J by 6 bases, with 6 bases between. The CDR3 sequence is 11 residues long. The CDR3 coding sequence is TGTGCCAGCAGCTCCCGGTCTGAAGCTTTCTTT. Protein: CASSSRSEAFF.

The J gene is TRBJ2-7, the V gene TRBV5-1; weak D call: TRBD1 (6 bases). V was pared by 7 bases and J by 8 bases, with 19 bases between. Per the germline V gene, CDR1 is SGHRS and CDR2 is YFSETQ. The CDR3 has 13 amino acids. The CDR3 sequence is CASGDKLGDKQYF. The CDR3 nucleotides read TGCGCCAGCGGGGACAAACTCGGGGATAAGCAGTACTTC. The whole variable domain, remainder taken from reference TRBV5-1 and TRBJ2-7, is KAGVTQTPRYLIKTRGQQVTLSCSPISGHRSVSWYQQTPGQGLQFLFEYFSETQRNKGNFPGRFSGRQFSNSRSEMNVSTLELGDSALYLCASGDKLGDKQYFGPGTRLTVT.

The chain carries TRBV2 and TRBJ2-3; D uncertain. CDR1 and CDR2 from the germline V gene are SNHLY and FYNNEI. The CDR3 totals 17 residues. Trimming took 5 bases from V and 2 from J, leaving 20 bases between them. The CDR3 protein is CASSSLFVQVDTDTQYF. Here the CDR3 DNA reads TGTGCCAGCAGTAGTCTGTTTGTGCAGGTGGACACAGATACGCAGTATTTT.

This chain links TRBV2 with TRBJ2-5; D may be TRBD1 or TRBD2 (5 bases each). Trimming removed 2 bases at V and 3 bases at J, with 13 bases between. Per the germline V gene, CDR1 is SNHLY and CDR2 is FYNNEI. The CDR3 sequence is 15 residues long. The CDR3 here is CASSEPGGPKETQYF. CDR3 DNA: TGTGCCAGCAGTGAACCTGGGGGTCCTAAAGAGACCCAGTACTTC.

The rearrangement uses TRBV29-1 and TRBJ2-7, with 7 positions matching TRBD1. CDR3 length: 13 amino acids. Germline CDR1 reads SQVTM; CDR2 reads ANQGSEA. V trimming: 4 bases; J trimming: 2 bases; junction bases outside the gene matches: 5. CDR3 sequence: CSVGQGSPYEQYF. In DNA, the CDR3 is TGCAGCGTTGGACAGGGTTCCCCCTACGAGCAGTACTTC.